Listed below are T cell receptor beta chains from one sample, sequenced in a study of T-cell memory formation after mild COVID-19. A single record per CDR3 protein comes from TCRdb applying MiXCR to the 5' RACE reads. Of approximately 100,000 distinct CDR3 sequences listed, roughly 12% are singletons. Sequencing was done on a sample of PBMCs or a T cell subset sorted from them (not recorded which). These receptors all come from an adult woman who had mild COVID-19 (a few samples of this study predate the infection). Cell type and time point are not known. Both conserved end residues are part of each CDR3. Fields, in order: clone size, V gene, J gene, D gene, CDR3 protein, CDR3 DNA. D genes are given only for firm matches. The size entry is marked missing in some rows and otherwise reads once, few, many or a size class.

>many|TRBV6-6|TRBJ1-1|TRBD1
CASRGQGDGVTEAFF
TGTGCCAGCAGGGGACAGGGGGATGGAGTTACTGAAGCTTTCTTT
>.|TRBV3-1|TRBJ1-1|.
CASSQVPFEAFF
TGTGCCAGCAGCCAAGTCCCCTTTGAAGCTTTCTTT
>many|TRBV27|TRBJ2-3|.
CASSRNTGPGGTDTQYF
TGTGCCAGCAGTAGAAACACAGGGCCCGGGGGCACAGATACGCAGTATTTT
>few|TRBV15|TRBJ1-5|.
CATSRARSNQPQHF
TGTGCCACCAGCAGAGCTAGGAGCAATCAGCCCCAGCATTTT
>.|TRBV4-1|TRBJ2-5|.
CASSQVWGQGQETQYF
TGCGCCAGCAGCCAAGTATGGGGCCAGGGGCAAGAGACCCAGTACTTC
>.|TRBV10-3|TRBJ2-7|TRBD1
CASGQGSYEQYF
TGTGCCAGCGGACAGGGCTCCTACGAGCAGTACTTC
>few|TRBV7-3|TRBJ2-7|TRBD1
CASSLFRAGQEDYEQYF
TGTGCCAGCAGCTTATTTCGGGCGGGACAGGAGGACTACGAGCAGTACTTC
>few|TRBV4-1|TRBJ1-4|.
CASSQVSGYFDEKLFF
TGCGCCAGCAGCCAAGTTTCGGGATACTTCGATGAAAAACTGTTTTTT
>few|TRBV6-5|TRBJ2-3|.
CASRGTLAITDTQYF
TGTGCCAGCAGGGGAACTCTAGCTATCACAGATACGCAGTATTTT
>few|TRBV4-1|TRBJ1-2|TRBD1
CASSQAGTGAYGYTF
TGCGCCAGCAGCCAGGCCGGGACAGGGGCATACGGCTACACCTTC
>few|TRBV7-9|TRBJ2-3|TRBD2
CASSSTRGTSGHSTDTQYF
TGTGCCAGCAGTTCAACCAGAGGGACTAGCGGGCATAGCACAGATACGCAGTATTTT
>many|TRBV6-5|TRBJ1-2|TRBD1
CASRITGDYGYTF
TGTGCCAGCAGAATAACAGGGGACTATGGCTACACCTTC
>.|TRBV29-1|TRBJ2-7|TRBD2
CSVENPAGELSGQYF
TGCAGCGTTGAAAACCCAGCGGGAGAGCTTTCGGGGCAGTACTTC
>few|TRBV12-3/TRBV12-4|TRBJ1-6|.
CASSFHPGTENSPLHF
TGTGCCAGCAGTTTTCACCCAGGGACTGAGAATTCACCCCTCCACTTT
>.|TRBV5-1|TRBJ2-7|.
CASSLDGTGDRYEQYF
TGCGCCAGCAGCTTGGACGGCACAGGCGACCGCTACGAGCAGTACTTC
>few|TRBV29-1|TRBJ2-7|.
CSVEYGYSYEQYF
TGCAGCGTTGAATATGGATACTCCTACGAGCAGTACTTC
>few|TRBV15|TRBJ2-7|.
CATSGSYEQYF
TGTGCCACCAGCGGATCCTACGAGCAGTACTTC
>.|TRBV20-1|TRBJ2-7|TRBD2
CSARELAGGRYEQYF
TGCAGTGCTAGAGAACTAGCGGGGGGCCGTTACGAGCAGTACTTC
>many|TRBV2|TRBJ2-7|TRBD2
CASRQTSGAYEQYF
TGTGCCAGCAGGCAGACTAGCGGAGCTTACGAGCAGTACTTC
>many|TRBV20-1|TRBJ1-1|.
CSAMGHRDEAFF
TGCAGTGCTATGGGGCATCGAGATGAAGCTTTCTTT
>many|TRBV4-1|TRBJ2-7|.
CASSQVPGSSYEQYF
TGCGCCAGCAGCCAAGTGCCAGGAAGCTCCTACGAGCAGTACTTC
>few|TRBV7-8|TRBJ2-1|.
CASSLIPGDNEQFF
TGTGCCAGCAGCTTAATCCCAGGGGACAATGAGCAGTTCTTC
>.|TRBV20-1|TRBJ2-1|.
CSARPYGSSYNEQFF
TGCAGTGCTAGACCGTACGGTAGCTCCTACAATGAGCAGTTCTTC
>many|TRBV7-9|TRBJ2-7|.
CASSSMSHEQYF
TGTGCCAGCAGCTCTATGTCTCACGAGCAGTACTTC
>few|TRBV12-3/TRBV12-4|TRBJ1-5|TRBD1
CASSQTGGGHGNQPQHF
TGTGCCAGCAGTCAGACAGGGGGCGGACATGGAAATCAGCCCCAGCATTTT
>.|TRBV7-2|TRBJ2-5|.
CASSPPPGLQETQYF
TGTGCCAGCAGCCCGCCGCCGGGACTTCAAGAGACCCAGTACTTC
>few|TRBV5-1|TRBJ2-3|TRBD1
CASRGPGQGRPDTQYF
TGCGCCAGCAGAGGCCCGGGACAGGGTCGGCCAGATACGCAGTATTTT
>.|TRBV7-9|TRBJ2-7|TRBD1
CASSSTGSTYEQYF
TGTGCCAGCAGCTCGACAGGGTCGACCTACGAGCAGTACTTC
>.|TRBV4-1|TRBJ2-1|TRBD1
CASSSNPGGKEQFF
TGCGCCAGCAGCTCTAATCCAGGGGGAAAGGAGCAGTTCTTC
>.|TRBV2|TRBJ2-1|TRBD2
CASRRTSGRPDEQFF
TGTGCCAGCAGGCGGACTAGCGGGAGACCTGATGAGCAGTTCTTC
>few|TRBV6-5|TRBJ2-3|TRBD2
CASSSRLAGRSTDTQYF
TGTGCCAGCAGTTCCCGACTAGCGGGACGATCCACAGATACGCAGTATTTT
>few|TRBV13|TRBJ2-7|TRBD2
CASSSKLAGVYYEQYF
TGTGCCAGCAGCTCTAAGTTAGCGGGAGTTTACTACGAGCAGTACTTC
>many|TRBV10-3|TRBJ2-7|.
CAISKDSFSYEQYF
TGTGCCATCAGTAAGGACTCTTTCTCCTACGAGCAGTACTTC
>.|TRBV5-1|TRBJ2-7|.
CASSYGRPAYEQYF
TGCGCCAGCAGCTATGGACGTCCAGCCTACGAGCAGTACTTC
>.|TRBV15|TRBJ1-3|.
CATSTGRDSGNTIYF
TGTGCCACCAGCACGGGACGGGACTCTGGAAACACCATATATTTT
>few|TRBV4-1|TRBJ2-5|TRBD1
CASSHPGQGSQETQYF
TGCGCCAGCAGCCATCCGGGACAGGGCTCGCAAGAGACCCAGTACTTC
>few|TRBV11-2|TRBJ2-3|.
CASSLSPDYASTDTQYF
TGTGCCAGCAGCTTATCCCCGGACTACGCTAGCACAGATACGCAGTATTTT
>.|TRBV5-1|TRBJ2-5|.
CASSPVGHQETQYF
TGCGCCAGCAGCCCGGTCGGGCACCAAGAGACCCAGTACTTC
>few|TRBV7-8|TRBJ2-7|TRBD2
CASSHFSGGSYEQYF
TGTGCCAGCAGCCATTTTAGCGGGGGGTCCTACGAGCAGTACTTC
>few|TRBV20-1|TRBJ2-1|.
CSARDYKGSYNEQFF
TGCAGTGCTAGAGATTATAAGGGTTCCTACAATGAGCAGTTCTTC
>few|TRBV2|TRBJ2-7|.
CASSEDKGGLFYEQYF
TGTGCCAGCAGTGAAGATAAGGGGGGCCTGTTCTACGAGCAGTACTTC
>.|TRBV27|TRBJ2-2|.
CASSLTYENGELFF
TGTGCCAGCAGCCTAACCTATGAGAACGGGGAGCTGTTTTTT
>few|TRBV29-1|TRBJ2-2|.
CSYTAGAGELFF
TGCAGTTATACTGCTGGGGCCGGGGAGCTGTTTTTT
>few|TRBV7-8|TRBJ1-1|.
CASSLTASMGEAFF
TGTGCCAGCAGCTTAACAGCCTCAATGGGTGAAGCTTTCTTT
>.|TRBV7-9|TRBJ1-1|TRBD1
CASSPQGALAFF
TGTGCCAGCAGCCCACAGGGGGCGCTGGCTTTCTTT
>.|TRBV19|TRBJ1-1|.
CASSTAGNTEAFF
TGTGCCAGTAGTACAGCAGGGAACACTGAAGCTTTCTTT
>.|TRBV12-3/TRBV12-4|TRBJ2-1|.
CASSLLGLVEQFF
TGTGCCAGCAGTTTGCTTGGGTTGGTGGAGCAGTTCTTC
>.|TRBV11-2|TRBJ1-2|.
CASSSHNRVSYGYTF
TGTGCCAGCAGCTCCCATAACAGGGTCTCCTATGGCTACACCTTC
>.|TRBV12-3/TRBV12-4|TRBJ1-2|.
CASSVGSLYGYTF
TGTGCCAGCAGCGTTGGGAGCCTCTATGGCTACACCTTC
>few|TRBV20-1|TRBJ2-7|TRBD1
CSAPGQGNIGNEQYF
TGCAGTGCGCCGGGACAGGGTAACATCGGGAACGAGCAGTACTTC
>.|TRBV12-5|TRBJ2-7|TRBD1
CASGLGGGGWYEQYF
TGTGCTAGTGGTTTGGGAGGGGGCGGATGGTACGAGCAGTACTTC